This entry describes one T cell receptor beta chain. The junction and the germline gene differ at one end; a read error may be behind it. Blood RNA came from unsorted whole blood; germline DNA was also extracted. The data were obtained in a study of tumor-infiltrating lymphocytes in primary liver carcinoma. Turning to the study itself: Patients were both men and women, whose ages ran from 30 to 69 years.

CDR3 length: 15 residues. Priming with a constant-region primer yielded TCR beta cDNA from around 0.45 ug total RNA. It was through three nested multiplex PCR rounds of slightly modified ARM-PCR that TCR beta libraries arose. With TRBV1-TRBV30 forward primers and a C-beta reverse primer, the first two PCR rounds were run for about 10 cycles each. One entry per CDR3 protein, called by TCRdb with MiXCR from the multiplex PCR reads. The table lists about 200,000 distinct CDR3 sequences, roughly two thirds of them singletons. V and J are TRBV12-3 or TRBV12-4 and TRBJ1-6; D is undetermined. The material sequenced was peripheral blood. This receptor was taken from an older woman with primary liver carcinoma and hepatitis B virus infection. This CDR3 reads CVSSFSCVVESPLHF. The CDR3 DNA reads TGTGTCAGCAGTTTTTCCTGCGTAGTTGAGTCACCCCTCCACTTT.